Listed here are 27 T cell receptor beta chains from one sample, sequenced in a study of beta chain features in type 1 diabetes. Every bit of the isolated RNA underwent reverse transcription, so sequencing read expressed TCRB transcripts. Assay used: immunoSEQ multiplex PCR; TCRdb lists only in-frame clones, some missing. Among about 620,000 clones listed, roughly 15% were seen once. The sequencing sample was made of naive CD4+ T cells from blood. These TCRs come from a man aged 18 to 29 in good health.

This clone has a handful of counts. The chain joins TRBV27 to TRBJ1-5; TRBD1 might be the D (6 bases). The CDR3 length is 22 residues. Germline V gives CDR1 MNHEY, CDR2 SMNVEV (reference sequence). The ends were cut back, 5 bases at V and 2 bases at J, with 34 bases in the middle. The CDR3 loop reads CASSPQRGMAGRGGYRNQPQHF. The CDR3, as DNA: TGTGCCAGCAGTCCCCAGAGAGGTATGGCAGGGAGGGGGGGTTATCGCAATCAGCCCCAGCATTTT.

The V call is TRBV2, the J call TRBJ1-1; D gene ambiguous. This CDR3 has 12 residues. Germline V gene data show CDR1 as SNHLY and CDR2 as FYNNEI. The V gene lost 8 bases and the J gene lost 10 bases, with 17 bases spanning the gap. The CDR3 sequence is CASGGRLHGAFF. In DNA form, the CDR3 reads TGTGCCAGCGGAGGGAGGTTGCACGGAGCTTTCTTT.

The chain recombines TRBV6-1 with TRBJ2-7, with 8 bases that match TRBD1. V shed 2 bases and J 4 bases; nucleotides not matched to a gene: 7. The CDR3 totals 15 residues. Germline lookup yields CDR1 MNHNS and CDR2 SASEGT. The CDR3 here is CASSEPETGEYEQYF. Here the CDR3 DNA reads TGTGCCAGCAGTGAACCCGAGACAGGGGAGTACGAGCAGTACTTC.

This clone was seen a handful of times. This chain joins TRBV28 and TRBJ1-1, with 8 nucleotides matching TRBD1. The trim removed 6 bases at V and 1 base at J, leaving 7 bases unmatched. The CDR3 has 15 residues. The germline V gene encodes CDR1 MDHEN and CDR2 SYDVKM. The CDR3 DNA reads TGTGCCAGCAGCCCAAGGGACAGGCCGAACACTGAAGCTTTCTTT. This translates into CASSPRDRPNTEAFF. Full variable domain (remainder filled in from reference TRBV28 and TRBJ1-1): DVKVTQSSRYLVKRTGEKVFLECVQDMDHENMFWYRQDPGLGLRLIYFSYDVKMKEKGDIPEGYSVSREKKERFSLILESASTNQTSMYLCASSPRDRPNTEAFFGQGTRLTVV.

This rearrangement joins TRBV7-2 to TRBJ2-3, with D perhaps given as TRBD1 or TRBD2 (6 bases each). The CDR3 length is 18 residues. Germline-derived CDR1 and CDR2 are SGHTA and FQGNSA. Between the trimmed V and J ends, which lost 1 base and 3 bases, there was a span of 20 bases. This CDR3 is CASSLVLQGSGFTDTQYF. DNA for the CDR3: TGTGCCAGCAGCTTAGTACTACAGGGAAGCGGGTTTACAGATACGCAGTATTTT. Based on the CDR3 plus reference TRBV7-2 and TRBJ2-3, the full variable domain is GAGVSQSPSNKVTEKGKDVELRCDPISGHTALYWYRQSLGQGLEFLIYFQGNSAPDKSGLPSDRFSAERTGGSVSTLTIQRTQQEDSAVYLCASSLVLQGSGFTDTQYFGPGTRLTVL.

Worth noting for this clone: The sample has other DNA sequences that encode this CDR3 too. V usage is TRBV28 and J usage is TRBJ2-7; no definite D call. The length of the CDR3 is 12 residues. Germline V CDR1 and CDR2: MDHEN, SYDVKM. Trimming left V 5 bases short and J 4 bases short, with 9 bases between. The CDR3 DNA sequence: TGTGCCAGCAGTCTCATTACTTACGAGCAGTACTTC. This sequence encodes CASSLITYEQYF.

This clone was seen more than once but under ten times. This chain joins TRBV28 and TRBJ2-7, with D perhaps matching TRBD1 or TRBD2 (5 bases each). The CDR3 sequence is 14 residues long. Germline assignment: CDR1 MDHEN and CDR2 SYDVKM. Trimming took off 6 bases at V and 3 bases at J, with 15 bases between the two ends. CDR3 bases: TGTGCCAGCAGACCGCAGGGAGACCTCTACGAGCAGTACTTC. It encodes CASRPQGDLYEQYF.

J is TRBJ2-2 and V is TRBV28; D is unclear. The CDR3 spans 12 residues. CDR1 is MDHEN and CDR2 is SYDVKM in the germline V gene. V dropped 2 bases and J dropped 8 bases, with 6 bases sitting between them. CDR3 protein: CASSLNRGELFF. CDR3 coding DNA: TGTGCCAGCAGTTTAAACCGTGGGGAGCTGTTTTTT.

In this sample, this clone turned up a few times. This CDR3 reads CASRPRGGFNGYTF. Written as DNA, the CDR3 is TGTGCCAGCAGACCTCGGGGAGGGTTTAATGGCTACACCTTC. The V and J genes are TRBV28 and TRBJ1-2; no clear D. The CDR3 loop spans 14 amino acids. Germline V CDR1 and CDR2: MDHEN, SYDVKM. V was trimmed by 6 bases and J by 6 bases, leaving 17 bases between them.

The gene calls are TRBV6-1 and TRBJ2-7; D remains ambiguous. The germline V gene has CDR1 MNHNS and CDR2 SASEGT. CDR3 length: 15 residues. Trimming stripped 8 bases from V and 5 bases from J, with 22 bases between. CDR3 in DNA: TGTGCCAGCGGGCCCGAAATCCAGGTTCTTAACGAGCAGTACTTC. Encoded protein: CASGPEIQVLNEQYF.

This clone was picked up a small number of times. The rearrangement joins TRBV13 to TRBJ2-7; TRBD1 matches 12 bases. The CDR3 has 15 amino acids. Looked up from germline, CDR1 is PRHDT and CDR2 is FYEKMQ (reference sequence). With V trimmed by 5 bases and J by 2 bases, 4 bases remained unmatched. The CDR3: CASSARDRGPYEQYF. The CDR3 DNA sequence: TGTGCCAGCAGCGCCCGGGACAGGGGGCCCTACGAGCAGTACTTC.

V usage is TRBV6-1 and J usage is TRBJ1-2; D is unresolved. The CDR3 extends over 14 amino acids. Germline V gene sequence: CDR1 MNHNS, CDR2 SASEGT. V lost 3 bases, J lost 2 bases, and 10 bases lay in between. The CDR3 spells CASSDSVGNYGYTF. The CDR3, as DNA: TGTGCCAGCAGTGACTCGGTTGGAAACTATGGCTACACCTTC.

The chain has TRBV7-2 and TRBJ1-1, with a tentative D call TRBD1 (5 bases). This CDR3 has 13 residues. Germline CDR1 is SGHTA and CDR2 is FQGNSA. Trimming cost V 5 bases and J 1 base, with 8 bases left between them. DNA of the CDR3: TGTGCCAGCAGCCCGCAGGGGAACACTGAAGCTTTCTTT. Amino acids: CASSPQGNTEAFF.

The chain links TRBV29-1 to TRBJ1-1; D is unresolved. CDR3 length: 13 residues. The V end was cut by 4 bases, the J end by 0 bases, with 9 bases between. The germline V gene encodes CDR1 SQVTM and CDR2 ANQGSEA. CDR3 DNA sequence: TGCAGCGTTGCTCGGCAGTTGAACACTGAAGCTTTCTTT. Protein product: CSVARQLNTEAFF. The full variable domain, in which reference TRBV29-1 and TRBJ1-1 provide the parts outside the CDR3, is SAVISQKPSRDICQRGTSLTIQCQVDSQVTMMFWYRQQPGQSLTLIATANQGSEATYESGFVIDKFPISRPNLTFSTLTVSNMSPEDSSIYLCSVARQLNTEAFFGQGTRLTVV.

This clone has a handful of counts. The gene calls are TRBV6-5 and TRBJ1-5; TRBD1 agrees at 9 bases. Per germline, CDR1 MNHEY and CDR2 SVGAGI. The CDR3 runs to 16 residues. Germline trimming cut 0 bases from V and 1 base from J; bases unmatched to any gene: 1. CDR3 residues: CASSYSGQGSNQPQHF. The CDR3 DNA reads TGTGCCAGCAGTTACTCTGGACAGGGGAGCAATCAGCCCCAGCATTTT.

This chain uses TRBV7-8 with TRBJ2-1; 11 bases fit TRBD2. The germline CDR1 and CDR2 sequences are SGHVS and FQNEAQ. The J segment lost 6 bases and the V segment lost 3 bases, leaving 4 bases of the junction unmatched. The CDR3 loop spans 15 amino acids. The CDR3 protein is CASSFSGRAANEQFF. CDR3 nucleotides: TGTGCCAGCAGCTTTAGCGGGAGGGCCGCCAATGAGCAGTTCTTC.

The chain recombines TRBV5-8 with TRBJ2-4; 7 bases map to TRBD1. V gave up 3 bases and J gave up 4 bases; unmatched junction bases: 4. Germline values: CDR1 SGHTS, CDR2 YDEGEE. The CDR3 is 14 residues long. The CDR3 DNA reads as TGTGCCAGCAGCTACGGACAGGTTAAAAACATTCAGTACTTC. It translates to CASSYGQVKNIQYF.

The chain combines TRBV7-2 with TRBJ2-5, with 11 bases fitting TRBD2. Looked up from germline, CDR1 is SGHTA and CDR2 is FQGNSA. The junction had 6 bases not matched to a gene; V was cut back by 1 base and J by 2 bases. The CDR3 length is 17 residues. CDR3 DNA: TGTGCCAGCAGCTTAGTAGCTAGCGGGGGGCCGCAAGAGACCCAGTACTTC. Its translation: CASSLVASGGPQETQYF.

This chain uses TRBV14 with TRBJ2-7; weak D call: TRBD1 (6 bases). V was shortened by 1 base and J by 5 bases, with 15 bases between the two germline ends. The germline gives CDR1 SGHDN, CDR2 FVKESK. This CDR3 has 15 residues. CDR3 region: CASSQVQGVGHEQYF. Written as DNA, the CDR3 is TGTGCCAGCAGCCAAGTACAGGGTGTTGGCCACGAGCAGTACTTC.

CDR3 sequence (DNA): TGTGCCAGCAGTTACCGACTAGCGGGACAGACCCAGTACTTC. Protein product: CASSYRLAGQTQYF. The chain employs TRBV6-5 and TRBJ2-5; TRBD2 matches 11 bases. The CDR3 covers 14 residues. The junction had 2 bases not matched to a gene; V was cut back by 2 bases and J by 6 bases. CDR1 and CDR2 (germline): MNHEY, SVGAGI.

This CDR3 reads CASNPGGQHTGELFF. The CDR3 DNA sequence: TGTGCCAGCAACCCGGGGGGGCAGCACACCGGGGAGCTGTTTTTT. The gene calls are TRBV28 and TRBJ2-2, with TRBD2 identical over 8 bases. Per the germline V gene, CDR1 is MDHEN and CDR2 is SYDVKM. This CDR3 is 15 amino acids long. V lost 7 bases to trimming and J lost 3 bases; unmatched junction nucleotides: 7. The full variable domain, rest sourced from reference TRBV28 and TRBJ2-2, is DVKVTQSSRYLVKRTGEKVFLECVQDMDHENMFWYRQDPGLGLRLIYFSYDVKMKEKGDIPEGYSVSREKKERFSLILESASTNQTSMYLCASNPGGQHTGELFFGEGSRLTVL.

The genes are TRBV5-1 and TRBJ2-1; D perhaps matches TRBD1 (7 bases). This CDR3 spans 14 amino acids. The germline gives CDR1 SGHRS, CDR2 YFSETQ. Trimming pared 0 bases from V and 15 bases from J, leaving 19 bases between. The CDR3 coding sequence is TGCGCCAGCAGCTTGGGTACTGGAGCAGGGGGGCCGTTCTTC. This translates into CASSLGTGAGGPFF.

This clone was counted a few times. V is TRBV2 and J is TRBJ1-2; D not certain. Germline values: CDR1 SNHLY, CDR2 FYNNEI. The CDR3 extends over 15 amino acids. V was cut by 0 bases and J by 2 bases, with 10 bases left in between. CDR3 in DNA: TGTGCCAGCAGTGAAGCGCTGGCAGCCAACTATGGCTACACCTTC. It encodes CASSEALAANYGYTF.

V is TRBV5-4 and J is TRBJ1-2, with D unresolved. The germline V and J ends were trimmed by 0 bases and 2 bases, with 8 bases remaining between them. CDR3 length: 14 residues. Germline-derived CDR1 and CDR2 are SGHNT and YYREEE (reference sequence). The CDR3 loop is CASSLDGGNYGYTF. Here the CDR3 DNA reads TGTGCCAGCAGCTTGGACGGAGGGAACTATGGCTACACCTTC. Filled out from reference TRBV5-4 and TRBJ1-2, the complete variable domain reads ETGVTQSPTHLIKTRGQQVTLRCSSQSGHNTVSWYQQALGQGPQFIFQYYREEENGRGNFPPRFSGLQFPNYSSELNVNALELDDSALYLCASSLDGGNYGYTFGSGTRLTVV.

This clone was counted only a few times. The V and J genes are TRBV11-3 and TRBJ2-3; weak D call: TRBD1 (5 bases). Trimming took 0 bases from V and 6 from J, leaving 10 bases between them. This CDR3 has 14 amino acids. Germline CDR1 reads SGHNT; CDR2 reads YENEEA. DNA of the CDR3: TGTGCCAGCAGCTTAGAACAGGTCAAGGATACGCAGTATTTT. Translation gives CASSLEQVKDTQYF.

The gene calls are TRBV9 and TRBJ1-1; weak D call: TRBD1 (6 bases). Germline-derived CDR1 and CDR2 are SGDLS and YYNGEE. This CDR3 has 15 residues. Trimming took 0 bases from V and 4 from J, leaving 13 bases between them. This chain's CDR3 is CASSVAAGETTEAFF. Written as DNA, the CDR3 is TGTGCCAGCAGCGTAGCAGCAGGGGAGACCACTGAAGCTTTCTTT. Filled out from reference TRBV9 and TRBJ1-1, the complete variable domain reads DSGVTQTPKHLITATGQRVTLRCSPRSGDLSVYWYQQSLDQGLQFLIQYYNGEERAKGNILERFSAQQFPDLHSELNLSSLELGDSALYFCASSVAAGETTEAFFGQGTRLTVV.

This clone has just a few counts. The gene calls are TRBV30 and TRBJ2-3; D gene uncertain. CDR1 is GTSNPN, CDR2 SVGIG, per germline (reference sequence). V lost 4 bases and J 4 bases, leaving 9 bases between the germline ends. This CDR3 contains 12 residues. The CDR3 nucleotides read TGTGCCTGGACCCCTCGGTCAGATACGCAGTATTTT. It encodes CAWTPRSDTQYF.